These 24 T cell receptor beta chains were sequenced from one sample in a study of cytotoxic CD8 clonotypes in ibrutinib-treated CLL. TCRdb's table, derived via immunoSEQ multiplex PCR, lists solely in-frame clones and lacks some. The data hold 130,000 or so clones, with approximately 80% observed a single time. Sequenced here: PBMCs, sampled after 12 months of ibrutinib treatment. The receptors were gathered from a human donor with chronic lymphocytic leukemia.

This clone was picked up many times. The chain joins TRBV6-5 to TRBJ1-2, with 9 nucleotides matching TRBD1. The V gene's germline CDR1 is MNHEY and CDR2 SVGAGI. The CDR3 extends over 13 amino acids. Trimming cost V 5 bases and J 7 bases; bases outside gene matches: 5. CDR3 nucleotides: TGTGCCAGCAGTCGGGACAGGGCGAGTGGCTACACCTTC. This gives the protein CASSRDRASGYTF.

Only one count was recorded for this clone. The CDR3 region is CASSLMLLGTGELFF. The CDR3 bases are TGTGCCAGCAGCCTAATGTTATTGGGGACCGGGGAGCTGTTTTTT. The chain employs TRBV7-9 and TRBJ2-2; D gene uncertain. V was trimmed by 5 bases and J by 5 bases, leaving 15 bases between them. Germline CDR1 reads SEHNR; CDR2 reads FQNEAQ (reference sequence). CDR3 length: 15 residues.

The chain couples TRBV6-5 to TRBJ1-1; no clear D gene. This CDR3 comprises 14 residues. Between the trimmed V and J ends, which lost 6 bases and 1 base, there was a span of 12 bases. Germline CDR1 is MNHEY and CDR2 is SVGAGI. Written as DNA, the CDR3 is TGTGCCAGCAGCGTTGTGGGAGCGAACACTGAAGCTTTCTTT. Translating gives CASSVVGANTEAFF.

In the case of this clone: Other DNA sequences in this specimen translate into the identical CDR3. The chain combines TRBV28 with TRBJ2-1, with 7 positions matching TRBD1. V trimming: 3 bases; J trimming: 2 bases; junction bases outside the gene matches: 1. Germline values: CDR1 MDHEN, CDR2 SYDVKM. There are 14 residues in the CDR3. CDR3 amino acids: CASSFQGAYNEQFF. CDR3 sequence (DNA): TGTGCCAGCAGTTTCCAGGGGGCCTACAATGAGCAGTTCTTC.

The chain has TRBV7-9 and TRBJ2-7, with D possibly matching TRBD1 (6 bases). Trimming shortened V by 0 bases and J by 2 bases, and 14 bases separated the two germline ends. CDR3 size: 16 residues. Germline loops: CDR1 SEHNR, CDR2 FQNEAQ (reference sequence). The DNA of the CDR3 is TGTGCCAGCAGCTTAGCGCTAGGCCCAGGGGCCTACGAGCAGTACTTC. This encodes CASSLALGPGAYEQYF.

The chain links TRBV27 to TRBJ2-2; D call uncertain. The germline V gene has CDR1 MNHEY and CDR2 SMNVEV (reference sequence). The V end lost 3 bases, the J end lost 8 bases, and 7 bases lay between the germline ends. The CDR3 is made up of 12 amino acids. In DNA form, the CDR3 reads TGTGCCAGCAGTTTCCTGGCTGGGGAGCTGTTTTTT. Its translation: CASSFLAGELFF.

The genes are TRBV6-5 and TRBJ2-7; maybe TRBD2 (6 bases). The V gene lost 10 bases and the J gene lost 1 base, with 14 bases spanning the gap. Germline V gives CDR1 MNHEY, CDR2 SVGAGI. This CDR3 spans 13 amino acids. CDR3 sequence (DNA): TGTGCCACTAGGGGCGGAGGGTCCTACGAGCAGTACTTC. Residues: CATRGGGSYEQYF.

This chain uses TRBV27 with TRBJ2-7, with unresolved D. The germline V gene encodes CDR1 MNHEY and CDR2 SMNVEV (reference sequence). There are 14 residues in the CDR3. Deletions cut 8 bases from V and 5 bases from J, with 19 bases between. CDR3 amino acids: CASGSNTRINEQYF. The CDR3 DNA reads as TGTGCCAGCGGATCGAATACGAGGATCAACGAGCAGTACTTC.

This sequence joins TRBV30 and TRBJ1-5; tentatively, D is TRBD1 (6 bases). Looked up from germline, CDR1 is GTSNPN and CDR2 is SVGIG (reference sequence). The CDR3 spans 14 residues. Trimming took 2 bases from V and 6 from J, leaving 14 bases between them. The CDR3: CAWSRTGWVQPQHF. The CDR3 DNA reads as TGTGCCTGGAGTCGAACAGGGTGGGTTCAGCCCCAGCATTTT.

The V and J genes are TRBV7-3 and TRBJ1-1; no clear D gene. V was trimmed by 6 bases and J by 2 bases, leaving 10 bases between them. This CDR3 has 13 amino acids. Germline V CDR1 and CDR2: SGHTA, FQGTGA. Here the CDR3 reads CASRWTVNTEAFF. The CDR3 coding sequence is TGTGCCAGCAGGTGGACGGTCAACACTGAAGCTTTCTTT.

The chain links TRBV28 to TRBJ1-2, with D possibly matching TRBD1 (6 bases). The CDR3 length is 16 residues. Germline V CDR1 and CDR2: MDHEN, SYDVKM. V was clipped by 8 bases and J by 0 bases, with 19 bases between them. The CDR3 loop reads CASGGINRETNYGYTF. CDR3 DNA: TGTGCCAGCGGGGGAATAAACAGGGAAACTAACTATGGCTACACCTTC.

CDR3: CASSSIYRDRVRQETQYF. For the CDR3, the DNA is TGCGCCAGCAGCTCGATCTACAGGGACAGGGTTCGACAAGAGACCCAGTACTTC. J is TRBJ2-5 and V is TRBV5-1, with 9 bases identical to TRBD1. The CDR3 has 18 amino acids. V trimming: 3 bases; J trimming: 2 bases; junction bases outside the gene matches: 14. The germline V gene has CDR1 SGHRS and CDR2 YFSETQ.

In this sample, this clone turned up once. V gene TRBV19 combines with J gene TRBJ2-5; tentative D call: TRBD1 (5 bases). There are 14 residues in the CDR3. Germline-derived CDR1 and CDR2 are LNHDA and SQIVND (reference sequence). V shed 3 bases and J shed 3 bases, with 11 bases lying between them. CDR3 loop: CASSMWGSEETQYF. Here the CDR3 DNA reads TGTGCCAGTAGTATGTGGGGCAGCGAAGAGACCCAGTACTTC. Using reference TRBV19 and TRBJ2-5 for the parts outside the CDR3, the full variable domain is DGGITQSPKYLFRKEGQNVTLSCEQNLNHDAMYWYRQDPGQGLRLIYYSQIVNDFQKGDIAEGYSVSREKKESFPLTVTSAQKNPTAFYLCASSMWGSEETQYFGPGTRLLVL.

The J gene is TRBJ2-7, the V gene TRBV15; D gene unclear. Trimming stripped 6 bases from V and 0 bases from J, with 6 bases between. The CDR3 consists of 12 residues. From germline, CDR1 is LNHNV and CDR2 YYDKDF (reference sequence). CDR3 sequence: CATSPSSYEQYF. DNA of the CDR3: TGTGCCACCAGTCCCAGCTCCTACGAGCAGTACTTC.

V is TRBV18 and J is TRBJ2-3; D tentatively reads TRBD1 or TRBD2 (5 bases each). Germline CDR1 and CDR2: KGHSH and LQKENI. This CDR3 contains 15 residues. V gave up 1 base and J gave up 3 bases, with 11 bases separating them. The CDR3 is CASSPRGARTDTQYF. Here the CDR3 DNA reads TGTGCCAGCTCACCACGAGGGGCGCGGACAGATACGCAGTATTTT.

The chain links TRBV7-2 to TRBJ2-3, with D tentatively TRBD1 (5 bases). V lost 6 bases and J lost 0, with 7 bases in between. CDR3 length: 13 amino acids. Germline CDR1 and CDR2: SGHTA and FQGNSA. In DNA, the CDR3 is TGTGCCAGCAGACAGGCTAGCACAGATACGCAGTATTTT. Translated, it gives CASRQASTDTQYF.

The rearrangement uses TRBV10-1 and TRBJ1-3; a weak D match, TRBD1 (5 bases). The germline V and J ends were trimmed by 8 bases and 1 base, with 27 bases remaining between them. Per germline, CDR1 WNHNN and CDR2 SYGVQD (reference sequence). This CDR3 spans 19 amino acids. The CDR3 DNA sequence: TGCGCCAGCTCCCGGGCGAGGGACTCCCTACACGGTTCTGGAAACACCATATATTTT. Translated, it gives CASSRARDSLHGSGNTIYF.

The chain employs TRBV15 and TRBJ2-3; TRBD2 might be the D (6 bases). V lost 4 bases to trimming and J lost 4 bases, with 6 bases between them. There are 12 residues in the CDR3. Per the germline V gene, CDR1 is LNHNV and CDR2 is YYDKDF (reference sequence). The CDR3 nucleotides read TGTGCCACCAGCACTAGCGCAGATACGCAGTATTTT. Translation gives CATSTSADTQYF.

The chain couples TRBV2 to TRBJ2-3; TRBD2 matches 10 bases. V dropped 6 bases and J dropped 1; count of bases not matched to a gene: 7. The germline CDR1 and CDR2 sequences are SNHLY and FYNNEI. The length of the CDR3 is 16 residues. CDR3 residues: CASSQREGLRTDTQYF. CDR3 sequence (DNA): TGTGCCAGCAGCCAGCGGGAGGGCCTTCGCACAGATACGCAGTATTTT.

This sequence joins TRBV7-9 and TRBJ2-7; D is unresolved. Looked up from germline, CDR1 is SEHNR and CDR2 is FQNEAQ (reference sequence). The length of the CDR3 is 14 residues. V lost 1 base, J lost 3 bases, and 10 bases lay in between. CDR3 region: CASSLVGQYYEQYF. CDR3 DNA sequence: TGTGCCAGCAGCTTAGTGGGCCAATACTACGAGCAGTACTTC.

This chain connects TRBV9 to TRBJ1-6; tentative D call: TRBD1 (5 bases). Germline-derived CDR1 and CDR2 are SGDLS and YYNGEE. The CDR3 spans 13 residues. Trimming cost V 0 bases and J 9 bases, with 7 bases left between them. The CDR3 DNA follows: TGTGCCAGCAGCGTAGATGGGGGTTCACCCCTCCACTTT. Encoded protein: CASSVDGGSPLHF.

The J gene is TRBJ2-3, the V gene TRBV15; the D call may be TRBD1 or TRBD2 (5 bases each). The V end was cut by 5 bases, the J end by 0 bases, with 15 bases between. CDR3 length: 16 residues. Germline CDR1 is LNHNV and CDR2 is YYDKDF (reference sequence). The CDR3 is CATSVGTLISTDTQYF. As DNA, the CDR3 is TGTGCCACCAGCGTAGGGACCCTGATTAGCACAGATACGCAGTATTTT.

The rearrangement joins TRBV7-2 to TRBJ1-2; D perhaps matches TRBD1 (6 bases). There are 15 residues in the CDR3. Germline V CDR1 and CDR2: SGHTA, FQGNSA. Trimming left V 2 bases short and J 8 bases short, with 18 bases between. The CDR3: CASSLPTGGHRGYTF. CDR3 coding DNA: TGTGCCAGCAGCTTACCAACGGGGGGCCACCGAGGCTACACCTTC.

This clone was counted ten times or more. The CDR3 spells CASSQALMGQPQHF. CDR3 nucleotides: TGTGCCAGCAGCCAAGCTCTTATGGGTCAGCCCCAGCATTTT. V usage is TRBV9 and J usage is TRBJ1-5, with unresolved D. V was cut by 4 bases and J by 6 bases, with 14 bases left in between. This CDR3 is built from 14 residues. CDR1 and CDR2 from the germline V gene are SGDLS and YYNGEE. Looking up the rest from reference TRBV9 and TRBJ1-5 gives the full variable domain: DSGVTQTPKHLITATGQRVTLRCSPRSGDLSVYWYQQSLDQGLQFLIQYYNGEERAKGNILERFSAQQFPDLHSELNLSSLELGDSALYFCASSQALMGQPQHFGDGTRLSIL.